This passage covers 25 T cell receptor beta chains from one sample sequenced in a study of blood T cell repertoires in COVID-19. Method: immunoSEQ multiplex PCR; TCRdb's copy keeps in-frame clones and lacks some. This sample has a few hundred thousand clones; 75% to 90% occur once, and the top ten carry 0.95% to 1.2%. Source material: PBMCs or T cells enriched from blood (not recorded which). These receptors all come from a man under 40 who had recovered from COVID-19.

In DNA form, the CDR3 reads TGCGCCAGCAGCTTAGCGGGAGTGTGGAATGAGCAGTTCTTC. Its translation: CASSLAGVWNEQFF. This sequence joins TRBV5-1 and TRBJ2-1; TRBD2 aligns across 8 bases. Per germline, CDR1 SGHRS and CDR2 YFSETQ. This CDR3 spans 14 amino acids. J gave up 7 bases and V 2 bases, and 5 bases lay outside the gene matches.

V is TRBV6-4 and J is TRBJ2-1; D possibly corresponds to TRBD1 (6 bases). V was shortened by 6 bases and J by 4 bases, with 13 bases between the two germline ends. The CDR3 runs to 14 residues. The germline CDR1 and CDR2 sequences are MRHNA and SNTAGT. The CDR3 DNA follows: TGTGCCAGCAGCCCCCGGGACACTTACAATGAGCAGTTCTTC. It codes for CASSPRDTYNEQFF.

The chain carries TRBV3-1 (or the pseudogene TRBV3-2) and TRBJ2-7, with a possible D match to TRBD1 (5 bases). V lost 5 bases and J 2 bases, leaving 10 bases between the germline ends. This CDR3 is built from 13 residues. Germline V gives CDR1 LGHDT, CDR2 YNNKEL (reference sequence). The chain's CDR3 is CASSSTVTYEQYF. The CDR3 nucleotides are TGTGCCAGCAGCTCGACAGTGACCTACGAGCAGTACTTC.

This chain links TRBV5-6 with TRBJ1-2, with 7 bases lining up with TRBD1. The CDR3 spans 16 residues. The trim removed 4 bases at V and 4 bases at J, leaving 13 bases unmatched. Germline assignment: CDR1 SGHDT and CDR2 YYEEEE. In nucleotides, the CDR3 is TGTGCCAGCAGCGGAATCGACAGGGTCCTATTCTATGGCTACACCTTC. Protein product: CASSGIDRVLFYGYTF.

The chain employs TRBV2 and TRBJ2-1; the D is unclear. Trimming pared 4 bases from V and 1 base from J, leaving 11 bases between. There are 15 residues in the CDR3. Germline V lookup: CDR1 SNHLY, CDR2 FYNNEI. This CDR3 is CASSVSGVSYNEQFF. Here the CDR3 DNA reads TGTGCCAGCAGTGTATCTGGAGTATCCTACAATGAGCAGTTCTTC.

The chain carries TRBV10-3 and TRBJ2-1, with TRBD2 matching over 7 bases. The V and J ends lost 4 bases and 3 bases, in that order; junction bases with no gene match: 9. CDR3 length: 16 residues. Germline-derived CDR1 and CDR2 are ENHRY and SYGVKD. In nucleotides, the CDR3 is TGTGCCATCAGTGCTATATGGGGGAGGGGCTACAATGAGCAGTTCTTC. Residues: CAISAIWGRGYNEQFF.

The gene calls are TRBV19 and TRBJ1-2, with D uncertain. Trimming pared 6 bases from V and 3 bases from J, leaving 11 bases between. Germline assignment: CDR1 LNHDA and CDR2 SQIVND (reference sequence). There are 13 residues in the CDR3. The CDR3 spells CASRASTYYGYTF. DNA for the CDR3: TGTGCCAGTAGGGCCTCGACATACTATGGCTACACCTTC. The full variable domain, completed using reference TRBV19 and TRBJ1-2, is DGGITQSPKYLFRKEGQNVTLSCEQNLNHDAMYWYRQDPGQGLRLIYYSQIVNDFQKGDIAEGYSVSREKKESFPLTVTSAQKNPTAFYLCASRASTYYGYTFGSGTRLTVV.

The rearrangement uses TRBV10-3 and TRBJ2-3, with no clear D. V lost 3 bases and J lost 2, with 6 bases in between. Looked up from germline, CDR1 is ENHRY and CDR2 is SYGVKD. This CDR3 has 13 residues. CDR3 residues: CAISEQITDTQYF. CDR3 nucleotide sequence: TGTGCCATCAGTGAACAGATCACAGATACGCAGTATTTT.

V gene TRBV30 combines with J gene TRBJ1-5, with D possibly matching TRBD1 (5 bases). Looked up from germline, CDR1 is GTSNPN and CDR2 is SVGIG (reference sequence). This CDR3 has 15 amino acids. Between the trimmed V and J ends, which lost 0 bases and 6 bases, there was a span of 15 bases. The CDR3 reads CAWSVLQGNGQPQHF. The DNA of the CDR3 is TGTGCCTGGAGTGTCTTGCAGGGCAACGGTCAGCCCCAGCATTTT. The entire variable domain, with the rest obtained from reference TRBV30 and TRBJ1-5, is as follows: SQTIHQWPATLVQPVGSPLSLECTVEGTSNPNLYWYRQAAGRGLQLLFYSVGIGQISSEVPQNLSASRPQDRQFILSSKKLLLSDSGFYLCAWSVLQGNGQPQHFGDGTRLSIL.

V is TRBV27 and J is TRBJ1-1; 7 bases are shared with TRBD1. The CDR3 covers 11 residues. With V trimmed by 6 bases and J by 11 bases, 6 bases remained unmatched. Per germline, CDR1 MNHEY and CDR2 SMNVEV (reference sequence). CDR3 in amino acids: CASRDRITAFF. The CDR3 DNA sequence: TGTGCCAGCAGGGACAGGATTACGGCTTTCTTT.

Only one count was recorded for this clone. The V call is TRBV18, the J call TRBJ2-5; D remains ambiguous. CDR1 KGHSH and CDR2 LQKENI come from the germline V gene. CDR3 length: 12 residues. The germline V and J ends were trimmed by 2 bases and 4 bases, with 5 bases remaining between them. CDR3 in amino acids: CASSPLSETQYF. CDR3 in DNA: TGTGCCAGCTCACCATTATCAGAGACCCAGTACTTC.

This chain links TRBV27 with TRBJ1-1; 11 nucleotides match TRBD1. This CDR3 has 15 amino acids. The germline gives CDR1 MNHEY, CDR2 SMNVEV (reference sequence). V lost 5 bases, J lost 5 bases, and 7 bases stayed unmatched. This CDR3 reads CASSPGTGGRTEAFF. DNA of the CDR3: TGTGCCAGCAGTCCTGGGACAGGGGGGAGGACTGAAGCTTTCTTT.

The chain recombines TRBV7-8 with TRBJ2-3; possibly TRBD2 for D (6 bases). The germline CDR1 and CDR2 sequences are SGHVS and FQNEAQ. The CDR3 is 18 amino acids. The V end lost 2 bases, the J end lost 0 bases, and 18 bases lay between the germline ends. DNA of the CDR3: TGTGCCAGCAGCTTACCCCCGACTGGCGGGGCTAGCACAGATACGCAGTATTTT. This translates into CASSLPPTGGASTDTQYF.

This clone was seen at least ten times. The chain carries TRBV15 and TRBJ2-7, with D unresolved. CDR1 is LNHNV and CDR2 is YYDKDF in the germline V gene (reference sequence). Between the trimmed V and J ends, which lost 6 bases and 2 bases, there was a span of 11 bases. CDR3 length equals 13 residues. This chain's CDR3 is CATRAKDTYEQYF. CDR3 sequence (DNA): TGTGCCACCAGAGCCAAAGACACCTACGAGCAGTACTTC.

The chain has TRBV5-5 and TRBJ1-6, with 9 bases identical to TRBD1. From germline, CDR1 is SGHKS and CDR2 YYEKEE (reference sequence). CDR3 length: 16 residues. V dropped 3 bases and J dropped 7; count of bases not matched to a gene: 8. The CDR3 region has the DNA TGTGCCAGCAGCTCAGGCGGACAGGGGAGGAATTCACCCCTCCACTTT. Amino acid sequence: CASSSGGQGRNSPLHF.

This CDR3 reads CASSATRGRGNQPQHF. CDR3 DNA: TGTGCCAGCAGTGCCACAAGGGGTCGGGGCAATCAGCCCCAGCATTTT. The chain uses TRBV6-1 and TRBJ1-5, with TRBD1 as a possible D gene (5 bases). Germline V gene lookup returns CDR1 MNHNS and CDR2 SASEGT. V lost 4 bases to trimming and J lost 2 bases, with 15 bases between them. This CDR3 has 16 amino acids.

The V gene is TRBV9, the J gene TRBJ2-7; D is possibly TRBD2 (5 bases). The CDR3 has 14 residues. Germline CDR1 SGDLS, CDR2 YYNGEE. V shed 3 bases and J shed 0 bases, with 10 bases lying between them. The CDR3, as DNA: TGTGCCAGCAGCGGAAGCGGTACCTCCTACGAGCAGTACTTC. Its protein is CASSGSGTSYEQYF. Together with reference TRBV9 and TRBJ2-7, the CDR3 gives the full variable domain: DSGVTQTPKHLITATGQRVTLRCSPRSGDLSVYWYQQSLDQGLQFLIQYYNGEERAKGNILERFSAQQFPDLHSELNLSSLELGDSALYFCASSGSGTSYEQYFGPGTRLTVT.

This clone was counted a single time. CDR3 sequence reads: CASSAAGEIGELFF. The CDR3 nucleotides are TGCGCCAGCAGTGCGGCAGGGGAGATTGGGGAGCTGTTTTTT. The rearrangement uses TRBV5-1 and TRBJ2-2; D may be TRBD1 (6 bases). The CDR3 consists of 14 residues. CDR1 is SGHRS, CDR2 YFSETQ, per germline. V shed 5 bases and J shed 8 bases, with 16 bases lying between them. Full variable domain (remainder filled in from reference TRBV5-1 and TRBJ2-2): KAGVTQTPRYLIKTRGQQVTLSCSPISGHRSVSWYQQTPGQGLQFLFEYFSETQRNKGNFPGRFSGRQFSNSRSEMNVSTLELGDSALYLCASSAAGEIGELFFGEGSRLTVL.

The J gene is TRBJ1-5, the V gene TRBV10-2; TRBD1 matches at 7 bases. Germline loops: CDR1 WSHSY, CDR2 SAAADI. V lost 2 bases to trimming and J lost 10 bases; unmatched junction nucleotides: 5. The CDR3 length is 13 residues. CDR3 nucleotides: TGCGCCAGCAGTGAGGAGGGGGCGCAACCCCAGCATTTT. Encoded protein: CASSEEGAQPQHF.

This chain links TRBV18 with TRBJ1-5; 9 nucleotides align to TRBD1. The CDR3 covers 14 residues. The ends lost 1 base at V and 7 bases at J; junction bases unmatched: 2. Germline loops: CDR1 KGHSH, CDR2 LQKENI. CDR3 sequence (DNA): TGTGCCAGCTCACCACGACAGGGGGGACAGCCCCAGCATTTT. This codes for CASSPRQGGQPQHF.

The rearrangement links TRBV6-6 to TRBJ2-7, with no clear D. CDR1 and CDR2 (germline): MNHNY, SVGAGI (reference sequence). V was cut by 5 bases and J by 3 bases, with 5 bases left in between. There are 11 residues in the CDR3. This chain's CDR3 is CASSRRYEQYF. The CDR3 bases are TGTGCCAGCAGTCGCCGCTACGAGCAGTACTTC.

The genes are TRBV18 and TRBJ2-2, with 9 bases fitting TRBD1. Germline V gene lookup returns CDR1 KGHSH and CDR2 LQKENI. CDR3 length: 16 residues. V trimming: 0 bases; J trimming: 4 bases; junction bases outside the gene matches: 3. The CDR3 DNA reads as TGTGCCAGCTCACCACCCGGGACAGGGATCACCGGGGAGCTGTTTTTT. Amino acids: CASSPPGTGITGELFF.

J is TRBJ2-7 and V is TRBV29-1; 10 positions match TRBD1. CDR3 length equals 13 residues. Germline loops: CDR1 SQVTM, CDR2 ANQGSEA. The V and J ends lost 5 bases and 4 bases, in that order; junction bases with no gene match: 5. Here the CDR3 DNA reads TGCAGCGTTTCCGGGACAGGGGTGTACGAGCAGTACTTC. It is translated as CSVSGTGVYEQYF.

This clone was seen a few times. This chain joins TRBV30 and TRBJ1-1; D unresolved. The CDR3 contains 13 residues. Germline loops: CDR1 GTSNPN, CDR2 SVGIG (reference sequence). Trimming removed 4 bases from V and 3 bases from J, with 12 bases in between. The CDR3 here is CAWTRGLDTEAFF. For the CDR3, the DNA is TGTGCCTGGACTCGAGGGTTGGACACTGAAGCTTTCTTT. The whole variable domain, filled in from reference TRBV30 and TRBJ1-1, reads SQTIHQWPATLVQPVGSPLSLECTVEGTSNPNLYWYRQAAGRGLQLLFYSVGIGQISSEVPQNLSASRPQDRQFILSSKKLLLSDSGFYLCAWTRGLDTEAFFGQGTRLTVV.

The sample holds one count of this clone. The chain carries TRBV6-5 and TRBJ2-1; 7 nucleotides align to TRBD1. This CDR3 region has 14 residues. The germline V gene encodes CDR1 MNHEY and CDR2 SVGAGI. Trimming at V came to 6 bases and at J to 6 bases, leaving 8 bases not matched to a gene. The CDR3 is CASRLGQDPNEQFF. The CDR3 region has the DNA TGTGCCAGCAGGCTAGGACAGGACCCCAATGAGCAGTTCTTC.